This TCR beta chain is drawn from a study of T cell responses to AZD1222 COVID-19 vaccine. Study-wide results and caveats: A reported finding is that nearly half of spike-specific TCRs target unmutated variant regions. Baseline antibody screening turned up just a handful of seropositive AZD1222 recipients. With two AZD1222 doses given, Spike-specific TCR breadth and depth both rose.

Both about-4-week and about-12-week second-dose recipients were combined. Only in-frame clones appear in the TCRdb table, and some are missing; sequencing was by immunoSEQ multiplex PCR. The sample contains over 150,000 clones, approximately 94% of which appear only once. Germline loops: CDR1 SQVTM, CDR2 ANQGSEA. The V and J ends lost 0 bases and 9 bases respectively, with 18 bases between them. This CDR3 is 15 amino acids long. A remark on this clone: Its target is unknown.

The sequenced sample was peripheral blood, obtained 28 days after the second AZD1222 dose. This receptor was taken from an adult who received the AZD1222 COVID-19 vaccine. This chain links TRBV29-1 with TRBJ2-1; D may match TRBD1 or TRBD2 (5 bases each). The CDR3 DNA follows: TGCAGCGTTGAAGATCTTAAGGGGTCCCGGGGTGAGCAGTTCTTC. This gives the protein CSVEDLKGSRGEQFF.